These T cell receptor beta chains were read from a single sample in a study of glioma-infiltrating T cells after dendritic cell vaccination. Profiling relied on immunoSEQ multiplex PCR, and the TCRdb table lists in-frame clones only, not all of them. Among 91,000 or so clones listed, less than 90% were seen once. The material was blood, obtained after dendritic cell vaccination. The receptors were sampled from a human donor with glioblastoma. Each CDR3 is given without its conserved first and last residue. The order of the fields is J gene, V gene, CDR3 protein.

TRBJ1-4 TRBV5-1 ASRPGAGVLGSEKLF
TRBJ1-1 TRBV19 ASTPGGKATEAF
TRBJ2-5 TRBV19 ASSRASGNWETQY
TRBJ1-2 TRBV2 ASKTGVNYGYT
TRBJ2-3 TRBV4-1 ASSQDRTSGPTSTDTQY
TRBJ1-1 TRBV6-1 ASSEVGGGRSEAF
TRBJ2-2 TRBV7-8 ASRLAGEGNGELF
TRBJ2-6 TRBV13 ASSLVSTTNVLT
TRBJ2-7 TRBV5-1 ASSWTSGGFYEQY
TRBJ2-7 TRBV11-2 ASSLESGVAYEQY
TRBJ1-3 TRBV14 ASSQWARRGARNTIY